This entry lists 6 T cell receptor beta chains sequenced from one sample in a study of somatic mutations in cytotoxic T cells in rheumatoid arthritis. Generated by immunoSEQ multiplex PCR, the TCRdb table keeps only in-frame clones and is missing some. The sample has over 6,500 clones, roughly 70% seen once; the top ten hold approximately 39%. The specimen sequenced was CD8+ T cells sorted from blood. These receptors were obtained from a man aged 35 to 55 in good health.

J is TRBJ2-2 and V is TRBV9; no clear D gene. Germline-derived CDR1 and CDR2 are SGDLS and YYNGEE. The V and J ends lost 0 bases and 0 bases respectively, with 3 bases between them. This CDR3 has 14 amino acids. CDR3 protein: CASSVVTNTGELFF. The CDR3 nucleotides read TGTGCCAGCAGCGTAGTAACGAACACCGGGGAGCTGTTTTTT.

A note on this clone: Other nucleotide sequences in the sample specify the same CDR3. This rearrangement joins TRBV6-6 to TRBJ1-1; D gene uncertain. This CDR3 contains 13 residues. Trimming cost V 1 base and J 1 base, with 4 bases left between them. Looked up from germline, CDR1 is MNHNY and CDR2 is SVGAGI (reference sequence). The CDR3 spells CASSYYANTEAFF. DNA for the CDR3: TGTGCCAGCAGTTACTACGCGAACACTGAAGCTTTCTTT.

V gene TRBV6-1 combines with J gene TRBJ2-1; 10 positions agree with TRBD1. CDR1 and CDR2 from the germline V gene are MNHNS and SASEGT. Germline trimming cut 6 bases from V and 2 bases from J; bases unmatched to any gene: 4. The CDR3 loop spans 15 amino acids. The DNA for the CDR3 is TGTGCCAGCAGGGGGGACAGGGGTGCCTACAATGAGCAGTTCTTC. Its translation is CASRGDRGAYNEQFF.

This clone was counted a few times. The chain joins TRBV29-1 to TRBJ1-1; TRBD1 is a possible D gene (6 bases). CDR3 length: 13 amino acids. Germline V gene lookup returns CDR1 SQVTM and CDR2 ANQGSEA. V lost 7 bases and J 7 bases, leaving 19 bases between the germline ends. The CDR3 here is CSGVGGVSHEAFF. In DNA, the CDR3 is TGCAGCGGGGTAGGGGGGGTGTCCCATGAAGCTTTCTTT. Variable domain in full (rest from reference TRBV29-1 and TRBJ1-1): SAVISQKPSRDICQRGTSLTIQCQVDSQVTMMFWYRQQPGQSLTLIATANQGSEATYESGFVIDKFPISRPNLTFSTLTVSNMSPEDSSIYLCSGVGGVSHEAFFGQGTRLTVV.

The rearrangement links TRBV4-3 to TRBJ2-3; TRBD1 matches 9 bases. Germline V gene data show CDR1 as LGHNA and CDR2 as YSLEER. The junction had 9 bases not matched to a gene; V was cut back by 4 bases and J by 4 bases. This CDR3 contains 16 residues. For the CDR3, the DNA is TGCGCCAGCAGCCGGGAGACAGGGGGTGACGCAGATACGCAGTATTTT. It codes for CASSRETGGDADTQYF.

The chain links TRBV29-1 to TRBJ2-2; 7 positions agree with TRBD2. The CDR3 spans 16 residues. Losses at the gene ends were 6 bases for V and 1 base for J; bases not matched to a gene: 11. CDR1 is SQVTM, CDR2 ANQGSEA, per germline. CDR3 coding DNA: TGCAGCGTCGAGTTTGTTCTAGCGGAGAACACCGGGGAGCTGTTTTTT. Translation gives CSVEFVLAENTGELFF.